This T cell receptor beta chain is from a study of blood T cells in healthy people across ages. Study-wide points: The study found more naive CD4+ cells and higher diversity in long-lived than aged donors.

It was with a sample-barcoded 5' primer and a J-beta primer mix that a second PCR of about 6 to 11 cycles was run. Via MiXCR, TCRdb re-called the 5' RACE reads, giving one row per CDR3 protein. In the table there are about 730,000 distinct CDR3 sequences, more than 40% of which are singletons. Of note for this clonotype: The target antigen is unknown. Germline is not matched at one junction end, which may reflect a read error.

The CDR3 contains 13 residues. Per germline, CDR1 DFQATT and CDR2 SNEGSKA (reference sequence). Donors gave approximately 9.9 milliliters of peripheral blood apiece. The specimen sequenced was blood. The chain links TRBV20-1 to TRBJ2-7; 7 nucleotides agree with TRBD1. The TCR sequence derives from a woman aged 60-75 years in good health. The CDR3 loop reads CGAPDREVWEQYF. For the CDR3, the DNA is TGCGGTGCTCCCGACAGGGAAGTGTGGGAGCAGTACTTC.